This TCR beta chain was identified during a study of Ad26.COV2.S vaccination and SARS-CoV-2 variants. For the study at large: Donor got 5x10^10 or 1x10^11 viral particles of Ad26.COV2.S.

The treatment is: 15 to 20 received Ad26.COV2.S at low or high dose, single or two shots; about 5 received placebo; per-sample allocation not given. At day 63 after the first vaccine or placebo injection, samples were drawn. Expressing Wuhan-strain SARS-CoV-2 spike, an Ad26 vector served as the vaccine. Some clones are missing from TCRdb's copy, which holds only in-frame ones; the method was immunoSEQ multiplex PCR. The sample holds approximately 340,000 clones, 70% to 90% seen once. Germline V gene sequence: CDR1 LGHDT, CDR2 YNNKEL (reference sequence). V dropped 0 bases and J dropped 4 bases, with 9 bases sitting between them. The CDR3 totals 14 residues.

This rearrangement joins TRBV3-1 (or the pseudogene TRBV3-2) to TRBJ1-2; D unclear. The sample consisted of peripheral blood, taken in a trial of Ad26.COV2.S vaccine versus placebo. The clonotype comes from a person between 18 and 59 years old who received the Ad26.COV2.S COVID-19 vaccine or a placebo. The CDR3 is CASSQDGRAYGYTF. The CDR3 nucleotides read TGTGCCAGCAGCCAAGATGGGCGGGCCTATGGCTACACCTTC.